The 20 T cell receptor beta chains given below trace back to one sample, sequenced in a study of blood T cells in healthy people across ages. Combining a sample-barcoded 5' primer with a J-beta primer mix, a second PCR ran for roughly 7 to 11 cycles. One entry per CDR3 protein, called by TCRdb with MiXCR from the 5' RACE reads. The sample has about 1.6 million distinct CDR3 sequences, about 32% seen once. Sequencing was carried out using blood. The origin of the receptors is a woman in her twenties or thirties in good health.

The genes are TRBV20-1 and TRBJ1-2; no firm D call. Germline V CDR1 and CDR2: DFQATT, SNEGSKA (reference sequence). The V end was cut by 0 bases, the J end by 6 bases, with 11 bases between. The CDR3 length is 13 residues. The DNA of the CDR3 is TGCAGTGCTAGAGATGGGGTGATCGATGGCTACACCTTC. Its translation: CSARDGVIDGYTF.

This clonotype was picked up a small number of times. The chain joins TRBV4-1 to TRBJ1-4; 7 bases match TRBD1. CDR3 length equals 16 residues. The germline CDR1 and CDR2 sequences are MGHRA and YSYEKL. J gave up 8 bases and V 5 bases, and 14 bases lay outside the gene matches. DNA of the CDR3: TGCGCCAGCAGCGACACCCAACGACAGGGTCACGAAAAACTGTTTTTT. It codes for CASSDTQRQGHEKLFF.

Comment on this clonotype: This may stem from a read error, because a much larger clone lies one nucleotide away. The CDR3 coding sequence is TGCAGCGTTGAAGGAGAACACGGAACAGAGACCCAGTACTTC. Residues: CSVEGEHGTETQYF. The rearrangement links TRBV29-1 to TRBJ2-5; the D is unclear. The CDR3 is 14 amino acids. Germline V gene data show CDR1 as SQVTM and CDR2 as ANQGSEA. V dropped 1 base and J dropped 4 bases, with 13 bases sitting between them.

The sample holds many counts of this clonotype. The chain is built from TRBV4-1 and TRBJ2-7; D is uncertain. The germline gives CDR1 MGHRA, CDR2 YSYEKL. V lost 0 bases and J lost 0, with 9 bases in between. This CDR3 has 15 residues. CDR3 loop: CASSQEKTLSYEQYF. The CDR3, as DNA: TGCGCCAGCAGCCAAGAAAAGACTCTCTCCTACGAGCAGTACTTC.

This clonotype was counted only a few times. The chain employs TRBV28 and TRBJ1-4, with 9 bases lining up with TRBD1. Germline CDR1 MDHEN, CDR2 SYDVKM. CDR3 length: 19 residues. The V gene end was trimmed by 5 bases and the J gene end by 3 bases; junction bases not matched to a gene: 16. The CDR3 DNA reads TGTGCCAGCAGTCCTAACTTTCCGGGACAGGGCGATTCTAATGAAAAACTGTTTTTT. Protein sequence: CASSPNFPGQGDSNEKLFF.

The V and J genes are TRBV27 and TRBJ1-2; D is undetermined. The ends were cut back, 4 bases at V and 6 bases at J, with 18 bases in the middle. From germline, CDR1 is MNHEY and CDR2 SMNVEV (reference sequence). The CDR3 is made up of 15 amino acids. The CDR3: CASSSLYKGSDGYTF. The CDR3 DNA follows: TGTGCCAGCAGTTCCCTCTATAAAGGGTCAGATGGCTACACCTTC.

This clonotype appeared a few times. The genes are TRBV7-9 and TRBJ2-7; 7 bases match TRBD1. The V segment lost 1 base and the J segment 0 bases; nucleotides outside the gene matches: 6. The germline V gene has CDR1 SEHNR and CDR2 FQNEAQ (reference sequence). The CDR3 spans 16 residues. CDR3 loop: CASSLGSGGVSYEQYF. The CDR3, as DNA: TGTGCCAGCAGCTTAGGGTCAGGGGGTGTCTCCTACGAGCAGTACTTC. Supplemented by reference TRBV7-9 and TRBJ2-7, the full variable domain reads DTGVSQNPRHKITKRGQNVTFRCDPISEHNRLYWYRQTLGQGPEFLTYFQNEAQLEKSRLLSDRFSAERPKGSFSTLEIQRTEQGDSAMYLCASSLGSGGVSYEQYFGPGTRLTVT.

This sequence joins TRBV10-2 and TRBJ1-1; TRBD1 matches at 8 bases. The CDR3 covers 15 residues. V was pared by 6 bases and J by 4 bases, with 10 bases of the junction left unmatched. CDR1 is WSHSY and CDR2 is SAAADI in the germline V gene. CDR3 region: CASSPDRGWGTEAFF. In DNA form, the CDR3 reads TGCGCCAGCAGCCCCGACAGGGGATGGGGCACTGAAGCTTTCTTT.

This rearrangement joins TRBV25-1 to TRBJ1-2, with D uncertain. Trimming removed 3 bases from V and 6 bases from J, with 8 bases in between. Germline CDR1 reads MGHDK; CDR2 reads SYGVNS. The CDR3 totals 12 residues. CDR3 amino acids: CASSDVRNGYTF. As DNA, the CDR3 is TGTGCCAGCAGTGATGTTCGGAATGGCTACACCTTC.

This chain joins TRBV7-2 and TRBJ2-7; TRBD2 matches at 12 bases. From germline, CDR1 is SGHTA and CDR2 FQGNSA. With V trimmed by 5 bases and J by 3 bases, 8 bases remained unmatched. This CDR3 has 16 amino acids. This chain's CDR3 is CASSRTSGGWGYEQYF. The CDR3 coding sequence is TGTGCCAGCAGCCGAACTAGCGGGGGGTGGGGCTACGAGCAGTACTTC.

This clonotype was observed a handful of times. This chain connects TRBV7-8 to TRBJ2-7; 8 nucleotides line up with TRBD2. From germline, CDR1 is SGHVS and CDR2 FQNEAQ. V was pared by 8 bases and J by 1 base, with 4 bases of the junction left unmatched. CDR3 length: 13 residues. CDR3 in amino acids: CASSGGKSYEQYF. CDR3 nucleotide sequence: TGTGCCAGCTCGGGAGGGAAATCCTACGAGCAGTACTTC.

This chain connects TRBV7-9 to TRBJ1-2; D gene uncertain. CDR1 SEHNR and CDR2 FQNEAQ come from the germline V gene (reference sequence). V lost 6 bases to trimming and J lost 3 bases, with 17 bases between them. CDR3 length: 15 residues. The CDR3 nucleotides are TGTGCCAGCAGTTTCGACCTTATAAGGGACTATGGCTACACCTTC. Translating gives CASSFDLIRDYGYTF.

At least ten counts were recorded for this clonotype. The chain has TRBV20-1 and TRBJ2-3; D ambiguous. The CDR3 consists of 15 residues. V dropped 3 bases and J dropped 2 bases, with 15 bases sitting between them. Germline CDR1 DFQATT, CDR2 SNEGSKA (reference sequence). CDR3 DNA: TGCAGTGCTAGGGGTCTGGACCGACTCACAGATACGCAGTATTTT. Its translation: CSARGLDRLTDTQYF.

This CDR3 is CASSQTATSYNEQFF. In DNA form, the CDR3 reads TGTGCCAGCAGCCAGACAGCAACCTCCTACAATGAGCAGTTCTTC. V usage is TRBV3-1 and J usage is TRBJ2-1; TRBD1 might be the D (5 bases). V dropped 3 bases and J dropped 0 bases, with 9 bases sitting between them. The CDR3 sequence is 15 residues long. Germline CDR1 is LGHDT and CDR2 is YNNKEL (reference sequence).

J is TRBJ2-1 and V is TRBV20-1, with a possible D match to TRBD2 (6 bases). Germline V gene sequence: CDR1 DFQATT, CDR2 SNEGSKA (reference sequence). The CDR3 covers 14 residues. V lost 1 base to trimming and J lost 4 bases, with 11 bases between them. CDR3 in amino acids: CSARGVSGYNEQFF. For the CDR3, the DNA is TGCAGTGCTAGAGGGGTTAGCGGTTACAATGAGCAGTTCTTC.

This sequence joins TRBV11-2 and TRBJ2-7, with 11 bases aligning to TRBD2. The last part of the DNA fits TRBJ2-5 better; the J call may be wrong. The CDR3 contains 16 residues. CDR1 and CDR2 from the germline V gene are SGHAT and FQNNGV. The CDR3 spells CASSLDSSGGLETQYF. The DNA of the CDR3 is TGTGCCAGCAGCTTAGATTCTAGCGGGGGGCTGGAGACCCAGTACTTC.

The chain combines TRBV6-2 or TRBV6-3 with TRBJ2-5, with D perhaps matching TRBD2 (7 bases). V was trimmed by 6 bases and J by 2 bases, leaving 19 bases between them. Per germline, CDR1 MNHEY and CDR2 SVGEGT. This CDR3 contains 16 residues. CDR3 in amino acids: CASRQGLAAQQETQYF. DNA of the CDR3: TGTGCCAGCAGACAGGGCCTAGCGGCCCAGCAAGAGACCCAGTACTTC.

This chain joins TRBV6-1 and TRBJ1-5, with a weak D call TRBD1 (5 bases). Germline-derived CDR1 and CDR2 are MNHNS and SASEGT. This CDR3 is 14 amino acids long. V lost 0 bases and J 5 bases, leaving 8 bases between the germline ends. CDR3 nucleotides: TGTGCCAGCAGTGAAGCAGGGGTCTATCAGCCCCAGCATTTT. This sequence encodes CASSEAGVYQPQHF.

There are a few counts of this clonotype. The chain recombines TRBV11-2 with TRBJ2-1, with D perhaps given as TRBD1 or TRBD2 (5 bases each). Germline V gene data show CDR1 as SGHAT and CDR2 as FQNNGV. V lost 3 bases and J 4 bases, leaving 7 bases between the germline ends. CDR3 length: 13 residues. CDR3 DNA sequence: TGTGCCAGCAGCTTCGAGGGGTACAATGAGCAGTTCTTC. This translates into CASSFEGYNEQFF. Full variable domain (missing parts from reference TRBV11-2 and TRBJ2-1): EAGVAQSPRYKIIEKRQSVAFWCNPISGHATLYWYQQILGQGPKLLIQFQNNGVVDDSQLPKDRFSAERLKGVDSTLKIQPAKLEDSAVYLCASSFEGYNEQFFGPGTRLTVL.

The gene calls are TRBV15 and TRBJ2-3, with TRBD2 matching 10 bases. The length of the CDR3 is 16 residues. The germline gives CDR1 LNHNV, CDR2 YYDKDF (reference sequence). Trimming cost V 4 bases and J 0 bases; bases outside gene matches: 4. The CDR3: CATSNPSGGSTDTQYF. The CDR3 region has the DNA TGTGCCACCAGCAACCCTAGCGGGGGTAGCACAGATACGCAGTATTTT.